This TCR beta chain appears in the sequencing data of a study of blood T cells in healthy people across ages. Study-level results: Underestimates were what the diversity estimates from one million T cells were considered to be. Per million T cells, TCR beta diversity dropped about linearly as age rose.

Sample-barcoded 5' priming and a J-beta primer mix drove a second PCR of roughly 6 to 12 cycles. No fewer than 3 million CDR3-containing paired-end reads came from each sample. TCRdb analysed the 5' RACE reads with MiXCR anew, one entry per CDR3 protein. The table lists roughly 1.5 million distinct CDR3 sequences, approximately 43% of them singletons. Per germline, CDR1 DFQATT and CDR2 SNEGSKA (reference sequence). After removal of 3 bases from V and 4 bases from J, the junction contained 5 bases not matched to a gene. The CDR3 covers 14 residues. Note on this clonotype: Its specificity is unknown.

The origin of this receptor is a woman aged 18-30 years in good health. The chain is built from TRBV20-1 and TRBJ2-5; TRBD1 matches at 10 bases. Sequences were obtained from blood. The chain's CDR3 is CSARSGQGTETQYF. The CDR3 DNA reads TGCAGTGCTAGGTCGGGACAGGGGACAGAGACCCAGTACTTC.